Sequencing of this TCR beta chain was carried out in a study of blood T cell repertoires in COVID-19. Generated by immunoSEQ multiplex PCR, the TCRdb table keeps only in-frame clones and is missing some. The profile shows 30,000 to 40,000 clones, around 80% of them singletons. The germline gives CDR1 SGHTA, CDR2 FQGNSA. This CDR3 comprises 15 residues. V lost 5 bases to trimming and J lost 1 base; unmatched junction nucleotides: 7. The sequenced sample was peripheral blood. The receptor comes from a man aged 80 or over with active or convalescent COVID-19. The V and J genes are TRBV7-2 and TRBJ2-5, with 7 nucleotides matching TRBD2. The CDR3 DNA sequence: TGTGCCAGCAGCGCCCGACTAGCAACCCAAGAGACCCAGTACTTC. This sequence encodes CASSARLATQETQYF.